This section outlines one TCR beta chain sequence together with its context. Investigators divided CD4+ cells into CD45RA+ naive and CD45RA-negative memory subsets. These data are taken from a study of shared clonotypes between healthy human individuals. At the level of the study: Serving as donors were a couple of women and three men, whose ages spanned 18 to 49.

With 5 bases clipped from V and 4 bases from J, the junction kept 7 bases outside the gene matches. The length of the CDR3 is 14 residues. Per germline, CDR1 MDHEN and CDR2 SYDVKM. Clones were sequenced by immunoSEQ multiplex PCR, and TCRdb holds only the in-frame ones, with some missing. Altogether 2 million to 3 million clones are present, around nine tenths being singletons, with the ten largest covering 0.14%. The TCR was taken from a man between 18 and 35 years old in good health. V is TRBV28 and J is TRBJ1-2, with 7 bases aligning to TRBD1. Sequencing was carried out using naive CD4+ T cells sorted from blood. The subset is: CD45RA+ positively selected. The CDR3 DNA sequence: TGTGCCAGCAGTGACTGGGACAGTCTCTATGGCTACACCTTC. This sequence encodes CASSDWDSLYGYTF.